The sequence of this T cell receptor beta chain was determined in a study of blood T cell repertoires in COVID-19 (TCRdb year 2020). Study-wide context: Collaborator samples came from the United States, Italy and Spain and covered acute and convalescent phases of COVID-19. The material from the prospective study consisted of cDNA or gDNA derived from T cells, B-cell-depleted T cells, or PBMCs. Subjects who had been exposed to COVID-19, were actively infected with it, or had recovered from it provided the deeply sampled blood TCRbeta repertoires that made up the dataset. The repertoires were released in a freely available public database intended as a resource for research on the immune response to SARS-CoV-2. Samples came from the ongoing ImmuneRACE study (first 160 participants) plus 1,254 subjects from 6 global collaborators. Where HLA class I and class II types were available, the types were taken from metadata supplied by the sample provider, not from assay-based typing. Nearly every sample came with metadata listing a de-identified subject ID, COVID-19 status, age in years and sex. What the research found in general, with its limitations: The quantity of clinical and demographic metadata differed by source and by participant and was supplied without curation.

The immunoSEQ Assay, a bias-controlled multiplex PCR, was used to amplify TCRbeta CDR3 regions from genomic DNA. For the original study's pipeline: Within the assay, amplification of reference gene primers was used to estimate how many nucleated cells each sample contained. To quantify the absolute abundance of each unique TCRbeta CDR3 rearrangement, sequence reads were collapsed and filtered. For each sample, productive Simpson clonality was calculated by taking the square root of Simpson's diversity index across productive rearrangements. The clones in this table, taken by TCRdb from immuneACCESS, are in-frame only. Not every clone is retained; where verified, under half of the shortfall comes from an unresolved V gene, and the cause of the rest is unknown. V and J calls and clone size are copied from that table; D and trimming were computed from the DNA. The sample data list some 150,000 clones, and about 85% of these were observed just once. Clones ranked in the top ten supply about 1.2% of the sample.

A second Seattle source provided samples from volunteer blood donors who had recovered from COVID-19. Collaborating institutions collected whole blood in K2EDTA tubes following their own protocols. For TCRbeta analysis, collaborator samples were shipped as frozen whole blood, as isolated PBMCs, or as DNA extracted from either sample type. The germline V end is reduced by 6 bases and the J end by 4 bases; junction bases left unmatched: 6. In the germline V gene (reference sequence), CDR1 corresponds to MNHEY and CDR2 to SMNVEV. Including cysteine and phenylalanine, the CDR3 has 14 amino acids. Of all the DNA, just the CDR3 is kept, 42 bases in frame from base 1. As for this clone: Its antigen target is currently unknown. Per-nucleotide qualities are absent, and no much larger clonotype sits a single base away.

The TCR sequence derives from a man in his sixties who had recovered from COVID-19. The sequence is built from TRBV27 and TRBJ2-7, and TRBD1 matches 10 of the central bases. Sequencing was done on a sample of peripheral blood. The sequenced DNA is TGTGCCAGCAGGCGCCGGGACAGGGGTTACGAGCAGTACTTC. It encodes CASRRRDRGYEQYF.